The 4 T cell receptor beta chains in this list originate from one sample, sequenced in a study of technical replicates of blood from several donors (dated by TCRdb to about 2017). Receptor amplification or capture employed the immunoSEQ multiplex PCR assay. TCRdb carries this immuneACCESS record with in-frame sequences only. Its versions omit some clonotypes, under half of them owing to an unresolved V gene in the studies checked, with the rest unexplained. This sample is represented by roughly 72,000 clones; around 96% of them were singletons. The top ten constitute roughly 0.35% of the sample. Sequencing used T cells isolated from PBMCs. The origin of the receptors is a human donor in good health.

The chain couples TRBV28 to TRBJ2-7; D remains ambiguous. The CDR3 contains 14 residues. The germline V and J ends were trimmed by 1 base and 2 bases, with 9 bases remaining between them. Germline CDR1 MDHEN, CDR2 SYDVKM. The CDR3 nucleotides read TGTGCCAGCAGTTTATCCGCCAGAACCTACGAGCAGTACTTC. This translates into CASSLSARTYEQYF.

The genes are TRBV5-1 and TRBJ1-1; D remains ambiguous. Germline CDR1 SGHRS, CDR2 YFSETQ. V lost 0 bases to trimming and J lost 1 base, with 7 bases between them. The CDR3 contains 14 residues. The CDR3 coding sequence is TGCGCCAGCAGCTTGGTTTCAGAGAACACTGAAGCTTTCTTT. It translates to CASSLVSENTEAFF.

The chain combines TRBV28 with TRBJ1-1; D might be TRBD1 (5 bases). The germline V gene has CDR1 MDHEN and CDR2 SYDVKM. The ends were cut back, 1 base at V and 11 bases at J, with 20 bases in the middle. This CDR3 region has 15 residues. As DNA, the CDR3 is TGTGCCAGCAGTTTATTGTCCCGGCAGGGCGGTGCGGCTTTCTTT. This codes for CASSLLSRQGGAAFF.

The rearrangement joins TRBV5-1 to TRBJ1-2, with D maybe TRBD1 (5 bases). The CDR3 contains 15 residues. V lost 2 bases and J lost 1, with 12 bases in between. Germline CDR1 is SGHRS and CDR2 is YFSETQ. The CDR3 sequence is CASSFGQGLNYGYTF. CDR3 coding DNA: TGCGCCAGCAGCTTCGGCCAGGGACTTAACTATGGCTACACCTTC.